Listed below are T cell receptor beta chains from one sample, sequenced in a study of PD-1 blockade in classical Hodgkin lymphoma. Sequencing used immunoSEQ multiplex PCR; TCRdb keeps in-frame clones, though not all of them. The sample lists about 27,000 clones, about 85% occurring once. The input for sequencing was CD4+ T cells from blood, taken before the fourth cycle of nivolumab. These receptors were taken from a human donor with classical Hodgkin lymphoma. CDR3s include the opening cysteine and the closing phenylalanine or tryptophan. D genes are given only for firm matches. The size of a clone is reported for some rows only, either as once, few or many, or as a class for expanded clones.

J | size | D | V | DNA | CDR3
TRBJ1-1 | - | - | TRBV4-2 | TGTGCCAGCAGCCAACAAGGGGGGAACACTGAAGCTTTCTTT | CASSQQGGNTEAFF
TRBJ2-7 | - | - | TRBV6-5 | TGTGCCAGCCAAAGGGGCCGTGACACCTACGAGCAGTACTTC | CASQRGRDTYEQYF
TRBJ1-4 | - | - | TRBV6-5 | TGTGCCAGCAGTTACGGGGGGGGACTCGAAAAACTGTTTTTT | CASSYGGGLEKLFF
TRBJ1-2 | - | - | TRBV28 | TGTGCCAGCAGGAATGTAGGGATGCAGGACTATGGCTACACCTTC | CASRNVGMQDYGYTF
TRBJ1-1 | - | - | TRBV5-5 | TGTGCCAGCAGCTTGGCGTCAGTAACTACTGAAGCTTTCTTT | CASSLASVTTEAFF
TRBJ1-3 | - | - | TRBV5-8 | TGTGCCAGCAGCTCACCAGGGGCTGGAAACACCATATATTTT | CASSSPGAGNTIYF
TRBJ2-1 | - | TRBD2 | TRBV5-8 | TGTGCCAGCACCCCGCCACTAGCGGGGATAACCTATGAGCAGTTCTTC | CASTPPLAGITYEQFF
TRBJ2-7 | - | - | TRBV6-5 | TGTGCCAGCAGTTCCTTGGTACGGGACGAGCAGTACTTC | CASSSLVRDEQYF
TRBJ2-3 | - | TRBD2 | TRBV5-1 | TGCGCCAGCAGCTTGGAAGGGACTAGCGGGCGCACAGATACGCAGTATTTT | CASSLEGTSGRTDTQYF
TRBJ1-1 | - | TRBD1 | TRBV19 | TGTGCCAGTAGTATAGAAGCGGGACAGGGAGGAACTGAAGCTTTCTTT | CASSIEAGQGGTEAFF
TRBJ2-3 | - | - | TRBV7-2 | TGTGCCAGCAGCTTAGAGGCGAGAAGGGCAGATACGCAGTATTTT | CASSLEARRADTQYF
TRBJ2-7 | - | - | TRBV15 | TGTGCCACCAGCAGAGAAGGCGGAGCCTACGAGCAGTACTTC | CATSREGGAYEQYF
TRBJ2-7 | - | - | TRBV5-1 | TGCGCCAGCAGCTTATTTGAATTGGCCTCCTACGAGCAGTACTTC | CASSLFELASYEQYF
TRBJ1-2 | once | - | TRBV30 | TGTGCCTGGGGCCTTCCCCGGACCCGACGGTATGGCTACACCTTC | CAWGLPRTRRYGYTF
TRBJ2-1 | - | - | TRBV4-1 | TGCGCCAGCAGCCCCCTAAGGGGGTCCTACAATGAGCAGTTCTTC | CASSPLRGSYNEQFF
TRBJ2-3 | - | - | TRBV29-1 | TGCAGCGACCTGACTAACCCCGGGACAGATACGCAGTATTTT | CSDLTNPGTDTQYF
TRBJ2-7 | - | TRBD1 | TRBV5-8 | TGTGCCAGCAGCCGACAGGGGAGAGGGTCCTACGAGCAGTACTTC | CASSRQGRGSYEQYF
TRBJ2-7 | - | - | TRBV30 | TGTGCCTGGAGTTACGCCCTAAACGAGCAGTACTTC | CAWSYALNEQYF
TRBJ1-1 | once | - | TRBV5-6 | TGTGCCAGCAGCCCCTGGGACCGATTGAACACTGAAGCTTTCTTT | CASSPWDRLNTEAFF
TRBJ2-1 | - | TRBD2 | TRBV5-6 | TGTGCCAGCAGCTTGGAAAAATGGGACTACACCTACAATGAGCAGTTCTTC | CASSLEKWDYTYNEQFF
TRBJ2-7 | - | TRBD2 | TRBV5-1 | TGCGCCAGCAGCTTGAGCGGGAACTACGAGCAGTACTTC | CASSLSGNYEQYF
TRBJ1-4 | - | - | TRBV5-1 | TGCGCCAGCAGCTCCCGACAGCCCCGGGACGAAAAACTGTTTTTT | CASSSRQPRDEKLFF
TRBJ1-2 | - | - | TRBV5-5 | TGTGCCAGCAGCTCCGGGACGGTATATGGCTACACCTTC | CASSSGTVYGYTF
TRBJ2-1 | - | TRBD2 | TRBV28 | TGTGCCAGCAGTTGGACTAGCGGGAGAAGTGAGCAGTTCTTC | CASSWTSGRSEQFF
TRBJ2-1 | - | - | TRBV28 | TGTGCCAGCAGTTTGAACGGGGTATACAATGAGCAGTTCTTC | CASSLNGVYNEQFF
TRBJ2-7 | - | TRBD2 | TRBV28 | TGTGCCAGCAGTCCGTCCCCCTATCGACTAGCGGGAGGCGAGCAGTACTTC | CASSPSPYRLAGGEQYF
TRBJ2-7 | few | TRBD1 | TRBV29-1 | TGCAGCGTTGAAGGACAGGGGGCGAGGGAGCAGTACTTC | CSVEGQGAREQYF
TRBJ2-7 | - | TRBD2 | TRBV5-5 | TGTGCCAGCAGCTTGTCTCCGGGAGGGGATGGGCAGTACTTC | CASSLSPGGDGQYF
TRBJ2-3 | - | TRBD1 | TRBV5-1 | TGCGCCAGCAGCTTGGAGGACAGGGTAGATTGGTCCACAGATACGCAGTATTTT | CASSLEDRVDWSTDTQYF
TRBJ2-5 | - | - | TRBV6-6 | TGTGCCAGCAGGTCAAACAGGGAGGGAGAGACCCAGTACTTC | CASRSNREGETQYF
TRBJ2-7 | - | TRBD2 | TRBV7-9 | TGTGCCAGCAGCTTTAAGACGGTGACTAGCGGGAAACCTGACGAGCAGTACTTC | CASSFKTVTSGKPDEQYF
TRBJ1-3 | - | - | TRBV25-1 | TGTGCCAGCAGTCCGACAGTCTCTGGAAACACCATATATTTT | CASSPTVSGNTIYF
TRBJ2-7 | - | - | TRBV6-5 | TGTGCCAGCAGTTACGATGAGACTAACAACGAGCAGTACTTC | CASSYDETNNEQYF
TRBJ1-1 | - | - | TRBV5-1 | TGCGCCAGCAGCTTGAAACCACGGAGGACGGAGACTGAAGCTTTCTTT | CASSLKPRRTETEAFF
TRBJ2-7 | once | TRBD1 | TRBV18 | TGTGCCAGCCTGGAACAGGGGGCAATCTACGAGCAGTACTTC | CASLEQGAIYEQYF
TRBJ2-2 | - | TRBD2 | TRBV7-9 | TGTGCCAGCAGCTTAGGACTAGCGGGGATCACCGGGGAGCTGTTTTTT | CASSLGLAGITGELFF
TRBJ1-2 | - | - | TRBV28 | TGTGCCAGCAGTTCATACGGCGACCGGGGGCCCGGGGGATGGCTGAACTATGGCTACACCTTC | CASSSYGDRGPGGWLNYGYTF
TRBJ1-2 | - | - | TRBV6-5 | TGTGCCAGCAGCCCCCGCCCTATTCGGCCTGGCTACACCTTC | CASSPRPIRPGYTF
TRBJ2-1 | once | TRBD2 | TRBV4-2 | TGTGCCAGCAGCTCCAGCGGGAGGGGGGGCAATGAGCAGTTCTTC | CASSSSGRGGNEQFF
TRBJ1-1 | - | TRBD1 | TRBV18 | TGTGCCAGCTCACTGCTTGGACAGGGAGGAAGGACTGAAGCTTTCTTT | CASSLLGQGGRTEAFF
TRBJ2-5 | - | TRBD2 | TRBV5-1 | TGCGCCAGCAGCTTCGCTAGCGGGTTCCAAGAGACCCAGTACTTC | CASSFASGFQETQYF
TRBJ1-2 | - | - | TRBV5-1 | TGCGCCAGCAGCCCTGACCCCGGACAGATTTATGGCTACACCTTC | CASSPDPGQIYGYTF
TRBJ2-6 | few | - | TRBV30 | TGTGCCTGGGGGGCGGGGGCCAACGTCCTGACTTTC | CAWGAGANVLTF
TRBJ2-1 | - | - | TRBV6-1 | TGTGCCAGCAGTGAATCTAACGATATGGGGAATGAGCAGTTCTTC | CASSESNDMGNEQFF
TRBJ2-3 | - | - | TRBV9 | TGTGCCAGCAGCCCCGGACCGGAGGATACGCAGTATTTT | CASSPGPEDTQYF
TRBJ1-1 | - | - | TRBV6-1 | TGTGCCAGCAGTGAAGTCTGGAGGAACACTGAAGCTTTCTTT | CASSEVWRNTEAFF
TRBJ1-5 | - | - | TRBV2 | TGTGCCAGCAGTGGGGACGGCCGGGATCAGCCCCAGCATTTT | CASSGDGRDQPQHF
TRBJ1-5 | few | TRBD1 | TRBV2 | TGTGCCAGCAGCTTCGACAGGGGTAATCAGCCCCAGCATTTT | CASSFDRGNQPQHF
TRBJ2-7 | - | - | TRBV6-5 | TGTGCCAGCAGTTACTCGAAACAGCCAAGAGCCTACGAGCAGTACTTC | CASSYSKQPRAYEQYF
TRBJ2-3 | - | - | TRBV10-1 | TGCGCCAGCAGTGAGTCGAAAATACGGGACTCGGGGGATACGCAGTATTTT | CASSESKIRDSGDTQYF
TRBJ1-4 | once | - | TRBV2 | TGTGCCAGCAGGGAACTGGCAGCAACTAATGAAAAACTGTTTTTT | CASRELAATNEKLFF
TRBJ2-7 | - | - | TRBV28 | TGTGCCAGCAGACTACAGAGCTCGGGGGAGCAGTACTTC | CASRLQSSGEQYF
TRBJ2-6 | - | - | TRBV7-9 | TGTGCCAGCAGCTTAGCCACAGCCTCCTCTGGGGCCAACGTCCTGACTTTC | CASSLATASSGANVLTF
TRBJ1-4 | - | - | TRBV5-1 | TGCGCCAGCAGCTTCTCGCTTGGACGGGATGAAAAACTGTTTTTT | CASSFSLGRDEKLFF
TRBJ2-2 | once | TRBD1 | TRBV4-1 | TGCGCCAGCAGCCAAGGTGGGACAGGGCTTACCGGGGAGCTGTTTTTT | CASSQGGTGLTGELFF